This T cell receptor (beta chain) came from a study of T-cell memory formation after mild COVID-19. TCRdb re-called the 5' RACE reads with MiXCR, one entry per CDR3 protein. Seen here are 410,000 or so distinct CDR3 sequences, less than 25% observed once, and the top ten hold roughly 14%. The V gene's germline CDR1 is SGHNT and CDR2 YENEEA. The length of the CDR3 is 12 residues. V lost 4 bases, J lost 1 base, and 4 bases lay in between. The chain has TRBV11-3 and TRBJ2-5; D is unresolved. The receptor was isolated from an adult woman who had mild COVID-19 (a few samples of this study predate the infection). Cell type and time point are not known. The specimen was PBMCs or a T cell subset sorted from them (not recorded which). CDR3 sequence: CASSSAQETQYF. The CDR3 nucleotides read TGTGCCAGCAGCTCGGCCCAAGAGACCCAGTACTTC. Variable domain in full (rest from reference TRBV11-3 and TRBJ2-5): EAGVVQSPRYKIIEKKQPVAFWCNPISGHNTLYWYLQNLGQGPELLIRYENEEAVDDSQLPKDRFSAERLKGVDSTLKIQPAELGDSAVYLCASSSAQETQYFGPGTRLLVL.